Presented here are 22 T cell receptor beta chains from one specimen sequenced in a study of CXCR3-negative and CXCR3-positive naive CD8 T cells. Points from the study as a whole: CXCR3-positive naive cells had TRB CDR3s that were more hydrophobic than CXCR3-negative naive cells had.

Preparation of TRB cDNA libraries relied on 5' RACE carrying UMI labels. TCRdb reanalyzed the 5' RACE reads and collapses them to one entry per CDR3 protein, without DNA. This sample's table reports roughly 100,000 distinct CDR3 sequences. These receptors are not linked to any known antigen. Material: naive CXCR3+ CD8+ T cells from blood. Subset reported: CD45RO-CCR7+CD27+CD95- naive CD8+ T cells expressing CXCR3 (TNR3+). The receptor set was obtained from a human donor in good health. Some clones in this sample may be carry-over from other donors' samples.

The chain couples TRBV7-3 to TRBJ2-3; the D call from TCRdb, TRBD2, cannot be confirmed without DNA. In germline, CDR1 is SGHTA, CDR2 FQGTGA. This CDR3 is built from 13 residues. CDR3 sequence: CASSLTSGLSQYF.

V and J are TRBV7-6 and TRBJ2-1; with no DNA, the TCRdb D assignment of TRBD2 cannot be verified. Looked up from germline, CDR1 is SGHVS and CDR2 is FNYEAQ. The CDR3 consists of 15 residues. The CDR3 is CASSVTSGRQNEQFF.

The chain joins TRBV6-1 to TRBJ1-2. CDR3 length: 11 residues. Germline V gives CDR1 MNHNS, CDR2 SASEGT. CDR3 sequence reads: CASSGGYGYTF.

The chain couples TRBV29-1 to TRBJ2-1; TCRdb gives TRBD2 as the D gene, but with no DNA this cannot be confirmed. The CDR3 has 13 residues. CDR1 and CDR2 (germline): SQVTM, ANQGSEA. The CDR3 region is CSVVAGGYNEQFF.

The chain carries TRBV5-4 and TRBJ2-3; there is no DNA to check the TCRdb D call of TRBD2. CDR1 is SGHNT, CDR2 YYREEE, per germline (reference sequence). This CDR3 region has 15 residues. CDR3 protein: CASSLTLGDTDTQYF.

This chain links TRBV29-1 with TRBJ2-3. This CDR3 comprises 12 residues. Germline-derived CDR1 and CDR2 are SQVTM and ANQGSEA. The CDR3 loop is CSVEQSTDTQYF.

V usage is TRBV7-9 and J usage is TRBJ2-5; TCRdb gives TRBD1 as the D gene, but with no DNA this cannot be confirmed. CDR3 length: 14 amino acids. The germline gives CDR1 SEHNR, CDR2 FQNEAQ (reference sequence). This CDR3 is CASSGDRGQETQYF.

The V call is TRBV7-2, the J call TRBJ2-5; TCRdb designates TRBD2, a call that cannot be tested without DNA. In germline, CDR1 is SGHTA, CDR2 FQGNSA. There are 16 residues in the CDR3. The CDR3 sequence: CASSLVLAGAQETQYF.

CDR3: CASSLSGETQYF. The V call is TRBV27, the J call TRBJ2-5. Germline V CDR1 and CDR2: MNHEY, SMNVEV (reference sequence). CDR3 length: 12 amino acids.

J is TRBJ2-2 and V is TRBV28; TCRdb designates TRBD1, a call that cannot be tested without DNA. CDR1 is MDHEN, CDR2 SYDVKM, per germline. The CDR3 contains 14 residues. The CDR3 sequence is CASSSRGNTGELFF.

The V and J genes are TRBV5-1 and TRBJ2-5; TCRdb's D call of TRBD1 is untestable without DNA. Germline V gene sequence: CDR1 SGHRS, CDR2 YFSETQ. This CDR3 has 17 amino acids. CDR3: CASSSPASTTGEETQYF.

The genes are TRBV7-7 and TRBJ1-1. Germline V gene data show CDR1 as SSHAT and CDR2 as FNYEAQ (reference sequence). The CDR3 spans 14 residues. CDR3 residues: CASSLYIDSPEAFF.

V is TRBV21-1 and J is TRBJ2-7; TCRdb's assignment of TRBD2 cannot be checked, as there is no DNA. TRBV21-1 corresponds to a pseudogene. The CDR3 runs 17 residues. The chain's CDR3 is CASSKLSASGRTYEQYF.

The CDR3 spells CASSRAGELFF. The chain uses TRBV12-3 or TRBV12-4 and TRBJ2-2. The CDR3 covers 11 residues.

The rearrangement links TRBV7-2 to TRBJ2-5; the D call from TCRdb, TRBD1, cannot be confirmed without DNA. The V gene's germline CDR1 is SGHTA and CDR2 FQGNSA. This CDR3 spans 14 amino acids. The CDR3 sequence: CASRPGGGQETKYF.

The chain is built from TRBV29-1 and TRBJ2-1. CDR1 SQVTM and CDR2 ANQGSEA come from the germline V gene. The length of the CDR3 is 13 residues. The CDR3 region is CSGQQSSYNEQFF.

The rearrangement uses TRBV5-1 and TRBJ2-7; lacking DNA, the TRBD1 call made by TCRdb goes unchecked. The CDR3 is 14 residues long. CDR1 and CDR2 (germline): SGHRS, YFSETQ. The chain's CDR3 is CASSLRGGGWEQYF.

The J gene is TRBJ2-3, the V gene TRBV7-6. The CDR3 has 13 residues. In germline, CDR1 is SGHVS, CDR2 FNYEAQ. The chain's CDR3 is CASSFYGTDTQYF. Based on the CDR3 plus reference TRBV7-6 and TRBJ2-3, the full variable domain is GAGVSQSPRYKVTKRGQDVALRCDPISGHVSLYWYRQALGQGPEFLTYFNYEAQQDKSGLPNDRFSAERPEGSISTLTIQRTEQRDSAMYRCASSFYGTDTQYFGPGTRLTVL.

V and J are TRBV15 and TRBJ2-7; TCRdb's assignment of TRBD1 cannot be checked, as there is no DNA. CDR3 size: 14 residues. The germline gives CDR1 LNHNV, CDR2 YYDKDF (reference sequence). The chain's CDR3 is CATSMGQGGYEQYF.

The CDR3 spells CASSFFRESNEQYF. The rearrangement uses TRBV28 and TRBJ2-7; as DNA is missing, the TRBD1 call by TCRdb cannot be tested. Per the germline V gene, CDR1 is MDHEN and CDR2 is SYDVKM. This CDR3 is 14 amino acids long.

The chain is built from TRBV28 and TRBJ2-7; TCRdb's D call, TRBD2, is unchecked because there is no DNA. The germline gives CDR1 MDHEN, CDR2 SYDVKM. The CDR3 loop spans 13 amino acids. This chain's CDR3 is CASWAGGLYEQYF.

J is TRBJ2-7 and V is TRBV5-1. The CDR3 has 15 residues. Germline-derived CDR1 and CDR2 are SGHRS and YFSETQ. The CDR3 spells CASSLNFHGVYEQYF.